A selection of T cell receptor beta chains follows, all from one sample in a study of T cells expressing NK-cell markers. TCRdb reprocessed the 5' RACE reads and reports one entry per CDR3 protein, with no DNA. The sample has some 500,000 distinct CDR3 sequences; the top ten hold approximately 1.5%. The sample comprised blood T cells: a sorted CD56 or NKG2C T cell subset, CD4+ or CD8+ T cells, or bulk PBMC T cells (not recorded which). The origin of the receptors is a woman aged 45 to 65 in good health. The CDR3 runs from the conserved cysteine through the conserved F or W.

>TRBJ2-3|TRBV5-1
CASSPGPSDTQYF
>TRBJ2-1|TRBV29-1
CSVVRPSRNEQFF
>TRBJ2-3|TRBV3-1
CASSARVAGDLDTQYF
>TRBJ2-7|TRBV20-1
CSAEDRGSYEQYF
>TRBJ2-5|TRBV7-9
CASTLGGQETQYF
>TRBJ2-5|TRBV20-1
CSARRGGSAETQYF
>TRBJ2-2|TRBV7-6
CASSLGGQNTGELFF
>TRBJ1-1|TRBV6-5
CASSYYSAEVNTEAFF
>TRBJ2-3|TRBV9
CASSPVATGTDTQYF
>TRBJ2-7|TRBV3-1
CASSQGLGTEQYF
>TRBJ1-2|TRBV3-1
CASSQDARTQGYGYTF
>TRBJ2-1|TRBV9
CASSVTAGGRSYNEQFF
>TRBJ2-1|TRBV11-3
CASRDRTSGENEQFF
>TRBJ2-5|TRBV12-3/TRBV12-4
CASSLVQLAGVGETQYF
>TRBJ2-1|TRBV20-1
CSARQTSGIAREQFF
>TRBJ2-5|TRBV14
CASSQGGHQETQYF
>TRBJ2-1|TRBV5-5
CASSRGASENEQFF
>TRBJ2-2|TRBV7-7
CASSSKGAAGELFF
>TRBJ1-5|TRBV28
CASSFRYRGRGKSNQPQHF
>TRBJ1-4|TRBV28
CASRAANEKLFF
>TRBJ2-3|TRBV5-1
CASSADREYTQYF
>TRBJ1-5|TRBV4-1
CASSQGWSNQPQHF
>TRBJ2-1|TRBV12-3/TRBV12-4
CASSMMTGYNEQFF
>TRBJ1-1|TRBV10-3
CASGGTVNTEAFF
>TRBJ2-5|TRBV20-1
CSASPGTGRGETQYF
>TRBJ2-5|TRBV6-1
CASNRVVGVETQYF
>TRBJ2-3|TRBV7-8
CASSPLGGYTDTQYF
>TRBJ1-1|TRBV5-6
CASRHRTGGNTEAFF
>TRBJ2-1|TRBV5-1
CASSLGALGLAGVDEQFF
>TRBJ2-1|TRBV4-1
CASSQVGVGNEQFF
>TRBJ2-1|TRBV11-2
CASSSVRDSRRFF
>TRBJ2-7|TRBV12-5
CASGLVRTRGYEQYF
>TRBJ1-1|TRBV4-1
CASSRRWRDGTEAFF
>TRBJ1-3|TRBV3-1
CASNGLSNSGNTIYF
>TRBJ2-1|TRBV4-1
CASSQQDLGFVRNEQFF
>TRBJ2-1|TRBV7-8
CASSSGLAEVSYNEQFF
>TRBJ1-4|TRBV6-5
CASNGWQKEISTNEKLFF
>TRBJ2-2|TRBV6-6
CASSYSGLHTGELFF
>TRBJ2-7|TRBV30
CAWMAVSGKRGEQYF
>TRBJ2-1|TRBV6-2/TRBV6-3
CATGQNNEQFF
>TRBJ2-1|TRBV3-1
CASSQGSLITNEQFF
>TRBJ2-5|TRBV20-1
CSASDVGEETQYF
>TRBJ1-4|TRBV5-1
CASSLLAAINEKLFF
>TRBJ2-3|TRBV7-9
CASSLDRDSDTQYF
>TRBJ2-5|TRBV12-3/TRBV12-4
CASSPGLVLQETQYF
>TRBJ2-1|TRBV27
CASSLLGTSGYNEQFF
>TRBJ2-7|TRBV10-3
CAISDNQGSEQYF
>TRBJ1-1|TRBV18
CASSLGPRTEAFF
>TRBJ2-6|TRBV3-1
CASSSQDNLNSGANVLTF
>TRBJ2-6|TRBV18
CASSPREAGQGAFGANVLTF
>TRBJ2-2|TRBV5-1
CASSLAGGSGTGELFF
>TRBJ1-5|TRBV2
CASSVPSTGNQPQHF
>TRBJ2-5|TRBV5-1
CASTVGGSVLGETQYF
>TRBJ2-1|TRBV9
CASMEAGGPGEQFF
>TRBJ1-4|TRBV24-1
CATSGSALDEKLFF